The 30 T cell receptor beta chains reported below all come from one sample, sequenced in a study of blood T cell repertoires in COVID-19. Profiled with immunoSEQ multiplex PCR; TCRdb holds only in-frame clones, not every one. The sample records around 140,000 clones, roughly 90% being singletons. Material: peripheral blood. All receptors derive from an older man with acute or convalescent COVID-19.

The genes are TRBV7-2 and TRBJ1-3; no clear D gene. Germline V gives CDR1 SGHTA, CDR2 FQGNSA. The V end lost 3 bases, the J end lost 3 bases, and 9 bases lay between the germline ends. This CDR3 has 14 amino acids. The CDR3 loop reads CASSLPGFGNTIYF. Written as DNA, the CDR3 is TGTGCCAGCAGCTTGCCCGGGTTTGGAAACACCATATATTTT.

The chain carries TRBV7-8 and TRBJ1-1; D not certain. The CDR3 covers 14 residues. Germline-derived CDR1 and CDR2 are SGHVS and FQNEAQ. V lost 5 bases and J lost 1, with 11 bases in between. The chain's CDR3 is CASSPRTPNTEAFF. The CDR3, as DNA: TGTGCCAGCAGCCCGAGGACTCCGAACACTGAAGCTTTCTTT.

This clone was found a few times. This chain connects TRBV5-6 to TRBJ1-6, with D perhaps TRBD1 (5 bases). Germline V lookup: CDR1 SGHDT, CDR2 YYEEEE. The CDR3 sequence is 16 residues long. V was shortened by 0 bases and J by 2 bases, with 9 bases between the two germline ends. The DNA for the CDR3 is TGTGCCAGCAGCTTGGAAAAGGGGACCTATAATTCACCCCTCCACTTT. Its protein is CASSLEKGTYNSPLHF.

The chain recombines TRBV7-2 with TRBJ2-5, with D possibly matching TRBD2 (6 bases). CDR1 and CDR2 (germline): SGHTA, FQGNSA. The CDR3 covers 16 residues. V lost 0 bases to trimming and J lost 5 bases, with 16 bases between them. This chain's CDR3 is CASSLAPVLARETQYF. The CDR3 region has the DNA TGTGCCAGCAGCTTAGCCCCTGTACTAGCTCGGGAGACCCAGTACTTC.

J is TRBJ1-1 and V is TRBV5-1; possibly TRBD1 for D (5 bases). The CDR3 extends over 14 amino acids. The germline V gene encodes CDR1 SGHRS and CDR2 YFSETQ. V shed 0 bases and J shed 1 base, with 7 bases lying between them. CDR3 nucleotide sequence: TGCGCCAGCAGCTTGGAACAGGCGAACACTGAAGCTTTCTTT. Translated, it gives CASSLEQANTEAFF.

V and J are TRBV3-1 (or the pseudogene TRBV3-2) and TRBJ2-1; tentative D call: TRBD2 (6 bases). The CDR3 totals 14 residues. CDR1 is LGHDT, CDR2 YNNKEL, per germline (reference sequence). Trimming took 5 bases from V and 6 from J, leaving 14 bases between them. CDR3 amino acids: CASSYLGSGNEQFF. The DNA for the CDR3 is TGTGCCAGCAGCTACTTGGGTAGCGGCAATGAGCAGTTCTTC.

The genes are TRBV6-5 and TRBJ2-2, with D perhaps TRBD1 (6 bases). V lost 5 bases, J lost 4 bases, and 14 bases lay in between. CDR1 is MNHEY, CDR2 SVGAGI, per germline. The CDR3 consists of 15 residues. This CDR3 reads CASSLQGFGTGELFF. CDR3 coding DNA: TGTGCCAGCAGTCTTCAGGGGTTCGGCACCGGGGAGCTGTTTTTT.

V and J are TRBV5-6 and TRBJ2-7, with 11 bases aligning to TRBD1. The CDR3 length is 16 residues. CDR1 is SGHDT, CDR2 YYEEEE, per germline. V gave up 0 bases and J gave up 4 bases; unmatched junction bases: 6. The CDR3: CASSLGTGGGLYEQYF. The CDR3 DNA reads TGTGCCAGCAGCTTGGGGACAGGGGGCGGGTTATACGAGCAGTACTTC. Full variable domain (rest looked up from reference TRBV5-6 and TRBJ2-7): DAGVTQSPTHLIKTRGQQVTLRCSPKSGHDTVSWYQQALGQGPQFIFQYYEEEERQRGNFPDRFSGHQFPNYSSELNVNALLLGDSALYLCASSLGTGGGLYEQYFGPGTRLTVT.

This chain joins TRBV6-6 and TRBJ2-2, with TRBD2 matching over 10 bases. V lost 6 bases and J lost 7; bases outside the gene matches: 14. CDR1 and CDR2 from the germline V gene are MNHNY and SVGAGI (reference sequence). The CDR3 covers 17 residues. In DNA, the CDR3 is TGTGCCAGCAGCCGATTAGCGCTAGCGGGAGAAGGCGGGGAGCTGTTTTTT. It is translated as CASSRLALAGEGGELFF.

V usage is TRBV7-2 and J usage is TRBJ1-6; 9 bases agree with TRBD1. Unmatched junction bases numbered 12, after V lost 5 bases and J lost 13 bases. CDR1 SGHTA and CDR2 FQGNSA come from the germline V gene. The CDR3 is 15 amino acids. The CDR3 DNA sequence: TGTGCCAGCAGCCGGGAGGGACAGGGACGCTCCCCCCTCCACTTT. Its protein product is CASSREGQGRSPLHF.

The chain has TRBV7-6 and TRBJ2-5, with 9 bases lining up with TRBD2. Unmatched junction bases numbered 1, after V lost 5 bases and J lost 3 bases. Germline values: CDR1 SGHVS, CDR2 FNYEAQ. CDR3 length: 13 amino acids. The CDR3 nucleotides are TGTGCCAGCAGCCGACTAGCGGAAGAGACCCAGTACTTC. Translating it yields CASSRLAEETQYF.

In this sample, this clone turned up once. The chain is built from TRBV28 and TRBJ2-2, with TRBD2 matching over 7 bases. Germline V gene data show CDR1 as MDHEN and CDR2 as SYDVKM. This CDR3 is built from 16 residues. V shed 3 bases, J shed 4 bases, and the junction held 8 bases outside the gene matches. CDR3 sequence: CASSFSWTRSTGELFF. The CDR3 DNA follows: TGTGCCAGCAGTTTCTCTTGGACTAGGAGCACCGGGGAGCTGTTTTTT.

Here the CDR3 reads CASSGGGTRNYGYTF. The CDR3 coding sequence is TGTGCCAGCAGCGGTGGTGGGACACGAAACTATGGCTACACCTTC. The genes are TRBV5-5 and TRBJ1-2; a weak D match, TRBD1 (6 bases). V lost 4 bases, J lost 2 bases, and 15 bases lay in between. This CDR3 is 15 amino acids long. Germline lookup yields CDR1 SGHKS and CDR2 YYEKEE (reference sequence).

This chain uses TRBV5-1 with TRBJ2-7, with a weak D call TRBD1 (6 bases). The V and J ends lost 4 bases and 7 bases respectively, with 21 bases between them. Germline V gene lookup returns CDR1 SGHRS and CDR2 YFSETQ. The CDR3 covers 15 residues. The DNA of the CDR3 is TGCGCCAGCAGCCCAGCCGGGACAAAGGAGGAAGAGCAGTACTTC. It is translated as CASSPAGTKEEEQYF.

The gene calls are TRBV6-2 or TRBV6-3 and TRBJ1-2; TRBD1 agrees at 8 bases. V was pared by 2 bases and J by 4 bases, with 6 bases of the junction left unmatched. The CDR3 length is 15 residues. The V gene's germline CDR1 is MNHEY and CDR2 SVGEGT. The CDR3 region is CASSYAWDRPYGYTF. The CDR3 coding sequence is TGTGCCAGCAGTTACGCCTGGGACAGGCCCTATGGCTACACCTTC.

The rearrangement joins TRBV6-1 to TRBJ1-2, with 11 bases identical to TRBD1. This CDR3 is built from 16 residues. Germline CDR1 and CDR2: MNHNS and SASEGT. After removal of 4 bases from V and 0 bases from J, the junction contained 4 bases not matched to a gene. This chain's CDR3 is CASSVGTGGSNYGYTF. The CDR3 region has the DNA TGTGCCAGCAGTGTCGGGACAGGGGGGTCTAACTATGGCTACACCTTC.

This clone was detected once. The chain carries TRBV10-3 and TRBJ2-3, with a possible D match to TRBD2 (6 bases). Germline V lookup: CDR1 ENHRY, CDR2 SYGVKD. The length of the CDR3 is 14 residues. V was cut by 4 bases and J by 2 bases, with 10 bases left in between. CDR3 DNA sequence: TGTGCCATCAGTGCGCGGGGAACCACAGATACGCAGTATTTT. Translating gives CAISARGTTDTQYF.

The rearrangement links TRBV24-1 to TRBJ2-3; D may be TRBD2 (6 bases). Trimming shortened V by 6 bases and J by 3 bases, and 15 bases separated the two germline ends. CDR3 size: 15 residues. Germline values: CDR1 KGHDR, CDR2 SFDVKD. The CDR3 sequence is CATSKGGVRTDTQYF. The DNA of the CDR3 is TGTGCCACCAGTAAGGGAGGCGTTAGAACAGATACGCAGTATTTT.

The chain joins TRBV12-3 or TRBV12-4 to TRBJ2-7; tentative D call: TRBD1 (6 bases). V was cut by 3 bases and J by 6 bases, with 9 bases left in between. This CDR3 has 12 residues. The CDR3 DNA reads TGTGCCAGCAGTTTTGGGGGCGTCGAGCAGTACTTC. It is translated as CASSFGGVEQYF.

This clone was detected only once. The chain is built from TRBV5-6 and TRBJ1-3; 7 nucleotides agree with TRBD1. This CDR3 spans 16 amino acids. V lost 3 bases to trimming and J lost 3 bases; unmatched junction nucleotides: 9. CDR1 and CDR2 from the germline V gene are SGHDT and YYEEEE. Here the CDR3 DNA reads TGTGCCAGCAGCTACCGGGACAGATCGAGTGGAAACACCATATATTTT. Amino acid sequence: CASSYRDRSSGNTIYF.

The J gene is TRBJ2-2, the V gene TRBV2; D is possibly TRBD1 (6 bases). Germline lookup yields CDR1 SNHLY and CDR2 FYNNEI. The CDR3 has 14 amino acids. The V end was cut by 8 bases, the J end by 6 bases, with 16 bases between. CDR3 loop: CASRPNQGPGELFF. The CDR3 DNA is TGTGCCAGCCGCCCCAACCAGGGGCCCGGGGAGCTGTTTTTT. Based on the CDR3 plus reference TRBV2 and TRBJ2-2, the full variable domain is EPEVTQTPSHQVTQMGQEVILRCVPISNHLYFYWYRQILGQKVEFLVSFYNNEISEKSEIFDDQFSVERPDGSNFTLKIRSTKLEDSAMYFCASRPNQGPGELFFGEGSRLTVL.

Here the CDR3 DNA reads TGTGCCAGCAGTTCCCGGGACAGCCTATCGGGGAAGCAGTTCTTC. Amino acid sequence: CASSSRDSLSGKQFF. The chain links TRBV28 to TRBJ2-1, with 7 nucleotides matching TRBD1. J lost 11 bases, V lost 4 bases, and 14 bases had no gene match. Germline-derived CDR1 and CDR2 are MDHEN and SYDVKM. The CDR3 has 15 amino acids.

The chain uses TRBV6-5 and TRBJ1-1; a possible D gene is TRBD1 (5 bases). V lost 6 bases, J lost 0 bases, and 14 bases lay in between. This CDR3 has 15 residues. Germline assignment: CDR1 MNHEY and CDR2 SVGAGI. The CDR3 here is CASSPGGIMNTEAFF. Written as DNA, the CDR3 is TGTGCCAGCAGCCCGGGGGGTATCATGAACACTGAAGCTTTCTTT.

The chain carries TRBV5-1 and TRBJ1-3; 9 bases line up with TRBD1. V shed 0 bases and J 6 bases; nucleotides not matched to a gene: 7. The CDR3 is 16 residues long. Germline V CDR1 and CDR2: SGHRS, YFSETQ. CDR3 sequence: CASSLEQGAPINTIYF. CDR3 coding DNA: TGCGCCAGCAGCTTGGAACAGGGGGCGCCTATAAACACCATATATTTT.

This rearrangement joins TRBV30 to TRBJ2-2, with D perhaps matching TRBD2 (7 bases). This CDR3 has 12 amino acids. Trimming cost V 0 bases and J 13 bases, with 12 bases left between them. Per germline, CDR1 GTSNPN and CDR2 SVGIG (reference sequence). The CDR3: CAWSVPGGRLFF. In nucleotides, the CDR3 is TGTGCCTGGAGTGTACCCGGGGGGCGGCTGTTTTTT.

This rearrangement joins TRBV5-5 to TRBJ2-1; 9 bases are shared with TRBD1. V lost 2 bases, J lost 3 bases, and 3 bases stayed unmatched. The CDR3 is 15 amino acids. Germline loops: CDR1 SGHKS, CDR2 YYEKEE (reference sequence). CDR3 region: CASSFTGGDYNEQFF. DNA for the CDR3: TGTGCCAGCAGCTTTACAGGGGGCGACTACAATGAGCAGTTCTTC. The full variable domain, in which reference TRBV5-5 and TRBJ2-1 provide the parts outside the CDR3, is DAGVTQSPTHLIKTRGQQVTLRCSPISGHKSVSWYQQVLGQGPQFIFQYYEKEERGRGNFPDRFSARQFPNYSSELNVNALLLGDSALYLCASSFTGGDYNEQFFGPGTRLTVL.

The rearrangement links TRBV7-8 to TRBJ2-7; the match to TRBD2 covers 12 bases. CDR1 and CDR2 (germline): SGHVS, FQNEAQ. V lost 4 bases and J lost 6; bases outside the gene matches: 10. This CDR3 spans 16 amino acids. This CDR3 is CASSSFRLAGGIEQYF. As DNA, the CDR3 is TGTGCCAGCAGCTCCTTCCGGCTAGCGGGAGGGATCGAGCAGTACTTC.

This rearrangement joins TRBV9 to TRBJ2-1, with 9 bases lining up with TRBD2. Germline V gives CDR1 SGDLS, CDR2 YYNGEE. The length of the CDR3 is 16 residues. Trimming removed 1 base from V and 3 bases from J; junction bases left unmatched: 5. Here the CDR3 DNA reads TGTGCCAGCAGCGTATCCGGGACTAGCTACTACAATGAGCAGTTCTTC. Its protein is CASSVSGTSYYNEQFF.

This chain uses TRBV18 with TRBJ2-1, with 9 bases fitting TRBD1. The length of the CDR3 is 12 residues. Germline lookup yields CDR1 KGHSH and CDR2 LQKENI. Losses at the gene ends were 5 bases for V and 7 bases for J; bases not matched to a gene: 0. CDR3 sequence reads: CASSGQGNEQFF. The CDR3 DNA reads as TGTGCCAGCTCAGGACAGGGGAATGAGCAGTTCTTC. Together with reference TRBV18 and TRBJ2-1, the CDR3 gives the full variable domain: NAGVMQNPRHLVRRRGQEARLRCSPMKGHSHVYWYRQLPEEGLKFMVYLQKENIIDESGMPKERFSAEFPKEGPSILRIQQVVRGDSAAYFCASSGQGNEQFFGPGTRLTVL.

The genes are TRBV6-2 or TRBV6-3 and TRBJ1-5, with D unclear. Trimming removed 2 bases at V and 7 bases at J, with 9 bases between. Germline V gene lookup returns CDR1 MNHEY and CDR2 SVGEGT. The CDR3 is 13 residues long. CDR3 nucleotides: TGTGCCAGCAGTTACAAGCGGGGACAGCCCCAGCATTTT. Translating it yields CASSYKRGQPQHF.